This T cell receptor beta chain appears in the sequencing data of a study of cytomegalovirus exposure and HLA in healthy donors. In the study overall: HLA-typed donors contributed some 83 million unique TCRs, which were held in an early data release.

This clone was counted between two and nine times. Vbeta (60) and Jbeta (13) primers were used in the PCR. Methods used by the authors: An analysis performed later counted about 80 million unique TCR beta chains (approximately 10 million of them shared). Assay: immunoSEQ multiplex PCR; the TCRdb copy retains only in-frame clones and omits some. The DNA was the basis for D and trimming; V, J and clone size are from that table. The repertoire consists of 150,000 to 200,000 clones, with around 78% occurring once and the leading ten covering about 1.9%. Regarding donors, all were healthy bone marrow donors. V lost 0 bases and J 2 bases, leaving 17 bases between the germline ends. Germline V gene lookup returns CDR1 GTSNPN and CDR2 SVGIG (reference sequence). The CDR3 spans 16 residues.

The receptor was derived from a man younger than 40 in good health and CMV-seronegative. This chain uses TRBV30 with TRBJ2-7; TRBD1 might be the D (6 bases). Specimen: PBMCs. The CDR3 loop reads CAWSVDGQGPTYEQYF. CDR3 bases: TGTGCCTGGAGTGTAGACGGGCAGGGGCCTACCTACGAGCAGTACTTC.